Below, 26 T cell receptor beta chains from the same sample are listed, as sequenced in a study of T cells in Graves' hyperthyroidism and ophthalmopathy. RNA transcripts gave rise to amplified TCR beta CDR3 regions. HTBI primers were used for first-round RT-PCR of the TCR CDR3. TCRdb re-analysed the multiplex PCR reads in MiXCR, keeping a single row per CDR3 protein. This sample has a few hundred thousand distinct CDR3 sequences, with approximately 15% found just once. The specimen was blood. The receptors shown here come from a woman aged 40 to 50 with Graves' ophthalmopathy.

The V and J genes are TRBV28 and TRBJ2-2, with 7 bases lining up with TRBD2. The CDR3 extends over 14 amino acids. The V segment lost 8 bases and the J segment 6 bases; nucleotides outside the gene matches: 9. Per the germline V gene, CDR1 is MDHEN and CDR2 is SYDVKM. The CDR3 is CASRRGDRAGELFF. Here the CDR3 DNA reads TGTGCCAGCCGCCGGGGGGATCGGGCCGGGGAGCTGTTTTTT.

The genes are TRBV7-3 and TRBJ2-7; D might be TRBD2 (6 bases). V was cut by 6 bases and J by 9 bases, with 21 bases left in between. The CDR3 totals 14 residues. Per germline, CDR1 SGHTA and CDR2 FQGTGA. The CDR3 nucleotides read TGTGCCAGCAGTGGAGGGGCTGGGCAGTTAACGCAGTACTTC. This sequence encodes CASSGGAGQLTQYF.

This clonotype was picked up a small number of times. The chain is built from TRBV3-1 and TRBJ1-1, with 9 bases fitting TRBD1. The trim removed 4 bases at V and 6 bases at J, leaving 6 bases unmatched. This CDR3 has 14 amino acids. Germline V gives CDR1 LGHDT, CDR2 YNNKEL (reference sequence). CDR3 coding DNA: TGTGCCAGCAGCCCCTTGGACAGGGGTTCTGAAGCTTTCTTT. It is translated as CASSPLDRGSEAFF.

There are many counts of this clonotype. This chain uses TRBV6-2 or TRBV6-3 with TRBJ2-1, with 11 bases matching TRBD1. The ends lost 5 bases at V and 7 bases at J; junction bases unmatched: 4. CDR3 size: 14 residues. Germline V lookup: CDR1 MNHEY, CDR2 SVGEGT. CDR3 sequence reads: CASSKGQGVNEQFF. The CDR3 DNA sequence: TGTGCCAGCAGTAAGGGACAGGGGGTGAATGAGCAGTTCTTC.

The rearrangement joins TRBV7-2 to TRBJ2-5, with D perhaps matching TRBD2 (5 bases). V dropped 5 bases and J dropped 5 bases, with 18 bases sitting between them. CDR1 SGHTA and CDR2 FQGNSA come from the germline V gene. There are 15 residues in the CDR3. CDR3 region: CASSRGQERPETQYF. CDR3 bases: TGTGCCAGCAGCCGCGGGCAGGAGCGTCCTGAGACCCAGTACTTC.

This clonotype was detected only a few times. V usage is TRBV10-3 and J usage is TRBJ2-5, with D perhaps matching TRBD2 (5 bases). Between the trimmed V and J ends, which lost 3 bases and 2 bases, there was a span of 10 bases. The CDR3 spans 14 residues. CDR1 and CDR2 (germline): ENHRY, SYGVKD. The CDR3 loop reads CAISDGRGQETQYF. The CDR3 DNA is TGTGCCATCAGTGACGGTCGGGGTCAAGAGACCCAGTACTTC.

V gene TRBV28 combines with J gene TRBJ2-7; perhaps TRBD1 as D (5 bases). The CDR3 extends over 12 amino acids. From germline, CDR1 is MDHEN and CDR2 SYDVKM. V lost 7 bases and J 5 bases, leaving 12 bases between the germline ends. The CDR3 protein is CASKGRVHEQYF. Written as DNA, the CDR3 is TGTGCCAGCAAAGGCAGGGTACACGAGCAGTACTTC.

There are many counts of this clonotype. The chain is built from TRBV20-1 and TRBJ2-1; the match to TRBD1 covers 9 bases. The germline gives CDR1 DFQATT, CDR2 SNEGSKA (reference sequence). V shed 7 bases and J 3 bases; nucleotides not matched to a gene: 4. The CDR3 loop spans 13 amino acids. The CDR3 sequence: CSGGTGNYNEQFF. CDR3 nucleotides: TGCAGTGGAGGGACAGGGAACTACAATGAGCAGTTCTTC.

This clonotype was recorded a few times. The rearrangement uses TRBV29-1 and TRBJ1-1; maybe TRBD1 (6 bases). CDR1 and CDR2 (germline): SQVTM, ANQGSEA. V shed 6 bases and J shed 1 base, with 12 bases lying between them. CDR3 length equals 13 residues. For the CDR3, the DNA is TGCAGCGTGGCGGGACAACGGAACACTGAAGCTTTCTTT. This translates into CSVAGQRNTEAFF.

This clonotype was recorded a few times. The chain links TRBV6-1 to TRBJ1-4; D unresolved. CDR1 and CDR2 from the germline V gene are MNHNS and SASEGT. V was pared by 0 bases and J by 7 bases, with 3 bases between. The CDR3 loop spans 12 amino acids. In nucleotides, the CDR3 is TGTGCCAGCAGTGAAGCTCGTGAAAAACTGTTTTTT. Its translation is CASSEAREKLFF.

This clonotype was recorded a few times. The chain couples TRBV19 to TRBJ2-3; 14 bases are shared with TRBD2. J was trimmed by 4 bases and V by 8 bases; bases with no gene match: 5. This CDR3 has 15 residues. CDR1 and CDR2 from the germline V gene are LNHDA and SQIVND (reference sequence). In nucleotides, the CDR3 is TGTGCCAGTCGGACTAGCGGGGGGCCGGCAGATACGCAGTATTTT. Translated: CASRTSGGPADTQYF.

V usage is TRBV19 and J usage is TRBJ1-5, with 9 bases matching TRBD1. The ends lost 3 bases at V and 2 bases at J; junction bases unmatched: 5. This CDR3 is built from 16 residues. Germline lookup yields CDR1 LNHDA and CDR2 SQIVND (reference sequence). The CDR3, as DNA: TGTGCCAGTAGTATCACAGGGGGCCTTGGCAATCAGCCCCAGCATTTT. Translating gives CASSITGGLGNQPQHF.

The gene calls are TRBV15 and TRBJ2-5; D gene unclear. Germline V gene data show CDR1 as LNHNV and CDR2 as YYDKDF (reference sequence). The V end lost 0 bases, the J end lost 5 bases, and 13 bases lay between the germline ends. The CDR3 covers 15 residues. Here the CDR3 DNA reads TGTGCCACCAGCAGAGATTCCCTAGTGGCGGAGACCCAGTACTTC. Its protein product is CATSRDSLVAETQYF.

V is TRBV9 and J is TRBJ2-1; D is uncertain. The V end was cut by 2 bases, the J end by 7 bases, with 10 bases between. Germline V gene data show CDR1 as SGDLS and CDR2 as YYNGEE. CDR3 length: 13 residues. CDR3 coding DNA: TGTGCCAGCAGCGTGTTCGTTAGTAATGAGCAGTTCTTC. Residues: CASSVFVSNEQFF.

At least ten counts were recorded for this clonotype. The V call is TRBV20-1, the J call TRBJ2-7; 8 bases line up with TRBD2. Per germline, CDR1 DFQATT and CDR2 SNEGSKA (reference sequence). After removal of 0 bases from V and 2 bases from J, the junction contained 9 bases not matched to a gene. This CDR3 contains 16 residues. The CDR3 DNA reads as TGCAGTGCTAGAGATGTAGGGCGGGAGGTAACCTACGAGCAGTACTTC. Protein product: CSARDVGREVTYEQYF.

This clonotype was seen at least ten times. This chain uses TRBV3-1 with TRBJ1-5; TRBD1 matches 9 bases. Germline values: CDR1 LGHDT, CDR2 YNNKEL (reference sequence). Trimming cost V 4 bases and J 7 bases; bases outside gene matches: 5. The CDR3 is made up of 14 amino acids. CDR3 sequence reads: CASSPGTGKQPQHF. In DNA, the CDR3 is TGTGCCAGCAGCCCCGGGACAGGGAAACAGCCCCAGCATTTT.

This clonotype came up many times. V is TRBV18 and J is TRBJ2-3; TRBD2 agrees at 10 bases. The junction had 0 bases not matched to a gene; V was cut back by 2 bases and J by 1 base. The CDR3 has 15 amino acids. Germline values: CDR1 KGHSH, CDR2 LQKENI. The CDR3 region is CASSPGLAGTDTQYF. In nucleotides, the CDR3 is TGTGCCAGCTCACCAGGACTAGCGGGCACAGATACGCAGTATTTT.

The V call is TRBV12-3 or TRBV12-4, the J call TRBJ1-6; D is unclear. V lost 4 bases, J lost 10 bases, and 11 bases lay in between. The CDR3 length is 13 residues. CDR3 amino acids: CASSSNVGSPLHF. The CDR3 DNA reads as TGTGCCAGCAGTTCGAACGTAGGATCACCCCTCCACTTT.

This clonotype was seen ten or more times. The CDR3 nucleotides read TGCAGTGCTAGAGCCCGGGGTGGGACTCGGCCCTACGAGCAGTACTTC. It yields the protein CSARARGGTRPYEQYF. The chain links TRBV20-1 to TRBJ2-7, with D perhaps matching TRBD2 (6 bases). V lost 1 base, J lost 2 bases, and 18 bases lay in between. There are 16 residues in the CDR3. Germline CDR1 and CDR2: DFQATT and SNEGSKA (reference sequence).

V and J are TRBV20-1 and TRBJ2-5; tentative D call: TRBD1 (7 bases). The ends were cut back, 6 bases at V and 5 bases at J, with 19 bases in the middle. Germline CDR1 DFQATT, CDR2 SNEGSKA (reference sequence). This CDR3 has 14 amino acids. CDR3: CSARGEAPRETQYF. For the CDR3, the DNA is TGCAGTGCCAGGGGGGAGGCGCCCAGGGAGACCCAGTACTTC.

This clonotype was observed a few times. CDR3 sequence: CASSRDRLSNQPQHF. In nucleotides, the CDR3 is TGTGCCAGCAGTAGGGACAGACTTAGCAATCAGCCCCAGCATTTT. The chain links TRBV12-3 or TRBV12-4 to TRBJ1-5; 7 bases match TRBD1. V lost 5 bases to trimming and J lost 0 bases; unmatched junction nucleotides: 4. This CDR3 has 15 residues.

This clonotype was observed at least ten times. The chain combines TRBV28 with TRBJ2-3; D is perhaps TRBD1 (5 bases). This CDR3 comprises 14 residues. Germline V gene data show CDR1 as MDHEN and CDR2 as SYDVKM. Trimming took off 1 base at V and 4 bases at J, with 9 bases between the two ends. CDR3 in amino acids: CASSLYQGPDTQYF. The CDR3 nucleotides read TGTGCCAGCAGTTTATATCAGGGCCCAGATACGCAGTATTTT. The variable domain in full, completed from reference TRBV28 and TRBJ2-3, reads DVKVTQSSRYLVKRTGEKVFLECVQDMDHENMFWYRQDPGLGLRLIYFSYDVKMKEKGDIPEGYSVSREKKERFSLILESASTNQTSMYLCASSLYQGPDTQYFGPGTRLTVL.

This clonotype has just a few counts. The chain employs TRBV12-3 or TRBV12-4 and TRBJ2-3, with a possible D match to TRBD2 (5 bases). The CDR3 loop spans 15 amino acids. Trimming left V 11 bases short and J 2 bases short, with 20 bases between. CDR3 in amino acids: CAGTSGFSYTDTQYF. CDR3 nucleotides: TGTGCCGGCACCTCGGGATTTTCTTACACAGATACGCAGTATTTT.

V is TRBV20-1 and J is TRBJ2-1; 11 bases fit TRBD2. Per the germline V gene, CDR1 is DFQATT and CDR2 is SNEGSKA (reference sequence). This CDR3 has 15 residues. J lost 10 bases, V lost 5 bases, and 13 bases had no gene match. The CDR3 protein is CSAGDSGRGLLEQFF. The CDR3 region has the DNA TGCAGTGCTGGGGATAGCGGGAGGGGACTTTTGGAGCAGTTCTTC.

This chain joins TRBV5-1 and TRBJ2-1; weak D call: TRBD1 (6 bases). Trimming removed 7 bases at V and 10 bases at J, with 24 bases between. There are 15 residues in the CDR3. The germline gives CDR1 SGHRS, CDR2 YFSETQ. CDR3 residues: CASCEGVGVAGEQFF. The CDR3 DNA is TGCGCCAGCTGTGAGGGGGTGGGGGTCGCCGGGGAGCAGTTCTTC.

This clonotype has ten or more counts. CDR3 region: CASSLGGTSGRMGTDTQYF. The CDR3 region has the DNA TGTGCCAGCAGTTTAGGAGGGACTAGCGGGAGAATGGGCACAGATACGCAGTATTTT. This chain joins TRBV12-3 or TRBV12-4 and TRBJ2-3, with 14 bases that match TRBD2. The CDR3 is 19 residues long. The V gene end was trimmed by 1 base and the J gene end by 1 base; junction bases not matched to a gene: 7.